This record looks at one T cell receptor (beta chain) sequence and its context. This specimen belongs to a study of T cells in Graves' hyperthyroidism and ophthalmopathy. The germline CDR1 and CDR2 sequences are MGHRA and YSYEKL. CDR3 length equals 17 residues. Deletions cut 4 bases from V and 4 bases from J, with 22 bases between. Amplified TCR beta CDR3 regions came from RNA transcripts. HTBI primers were employed in a first-round RT-PCR of the TCR CDR3. Each CDR3 protein is one row after TCRdb ran MiXCR on the multiplex PCR reads. The sample lists 340,000 or so distinct CDR3 sequences, approximately 16% seen once, with around 33% in the top ten.

The rearrangement uses TRBV4-1 and TRBJ2-5, with D maybe TRBD2 (6 bases). This TCR derives from a young man with Graves' hyperthyroidism. The sequenced sample consisted of blood. CDR3 sequence reads: CASSLVVGTPYGETQYF. CDR3 bases: TGCGCCAGCAGCCTGGTGGTCGGGACTCCTTATGGAGAGACCCAGTACTTC.